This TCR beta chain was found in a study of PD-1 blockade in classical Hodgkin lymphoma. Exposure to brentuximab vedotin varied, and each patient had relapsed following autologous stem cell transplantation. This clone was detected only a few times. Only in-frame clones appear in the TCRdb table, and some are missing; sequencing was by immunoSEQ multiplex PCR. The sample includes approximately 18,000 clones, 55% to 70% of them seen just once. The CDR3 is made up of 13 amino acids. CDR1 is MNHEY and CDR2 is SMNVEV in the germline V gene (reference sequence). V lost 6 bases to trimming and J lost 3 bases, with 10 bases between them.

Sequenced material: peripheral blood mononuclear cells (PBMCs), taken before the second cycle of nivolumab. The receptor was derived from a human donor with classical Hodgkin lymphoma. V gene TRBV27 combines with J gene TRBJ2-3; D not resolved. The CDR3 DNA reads TGTGCCAGCAGAAAAAGGGTTACAGATACGCAGTATTTT. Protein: CASRKRVTDTQYF.